Sequencing of this T cell receptor (beta chain) was carried out in a study of T cells and Merkel cell carcinoma outcomes. Overall study findings and caveats: Reportedly, T-cell repertoire with density predicts Merkel cell carcinoma outcomes.

Trimming took 0 bases from V and 4 from J, leaving 6 bases between them. The CDR3 runs 13 residues. CDR1 MGHRA and CDR2 YSYEKL come from the germline V gene. Notes on this clone: Its antigen is not identified.

Clones were sequenced by immunoSEQ multiplex PCR, and TCRdb holds only the in-frame ones, with some missing. The sample lists roughly 11,000 clones, about 95% occurring once. This receptor was obtained from a human donor with Merkel cell carcinoma. The sequencing sample was made of tumor tissue from Merkel cell carcinoma. J is TRBJ1-2 and V is TRBV4-1; D remains ambiguous. The CDR3: CASSQDSGYGYTF. The CDR3 nucleotides are TGCGCCAGCAGCCAAGATAGTGGCTATGGCTACACCTTC.